The 9 T cell receptor beta chains reported below all come from one sample, sequenced in a study of yellow fever vaccine responses in identical twins. MiXCR was run by TCRdb on the RT-PCR reads, yielding one entry per CDR3 protein. In the table there are thousands of distinct CDR3 sequences, 89% of which are singletons. Here the sequenced sample was T cells from blood (PBMCs), unsorted or a sorted subset (not recorded which), taken before or after yellow fever vaccination (not recorded which). These receptors came from a woman younger than 30 who received the yellow fever vaccine.

The sample holds one count of this clonotype. CDR3 residues: CASSLDIGTSNQPQHF. In nucleotides, the CDR3 is TGTGCCAGCAGCTTAGATATAGGAACCAGCAATCAGCCCCAGCATTTT. The chain combines TRBV11-1 with TRBJ1-5; D is uncertain. Trimming cost V 1 base and J 1 base, with 11 bases left between them. CDR3 length: 16 amino acids. The germline V gene encodes CDR1 SGHAT and CDR2 FQDESV (reference sequence).

The rearrangement uses TRBV28 and TRBJ2-7; D possibly corresponds to TRBD2 (6 bases). Germline V gene data show CDR1 as MDHEN and CDR2 as SYDVKM. Trimming left V 4 bases short and J 5 bases short, with 15 bases between. This CDR3 is 14 amino acids long. CDR3 protein: CASSSASGVNEQYF. CDR3 coding DNA: TGTGCCAGCAGTTCCGCATCGGGGGTTAACGAGCAGTACTTC.

The chain is built from TRBV7-9 and TRBJ2-5; D ambiguous. The V end was cut by 2 bases, the J end by 5 bases, with 6 bases between. This CDR3 has 12 residues. The germline gives CDR1 SEHNR, CDR2 FQNEAQ (reference sequence). The DNA of the CDR3 is TGTGCCAGCAGCTTAAATACTGAGACCCAGTACTTC. Protein sequence: CASSLNTETQYF.

The rearrangement joins TRBV3-1 to TRBJ2-1; the D gene is possibly TRBD2 (5 bases). This CDR3 contains 17 residues. V lost 0 bases and J lost 3, with 15 bases in between. Germline V gene sequence: CDR1 LGHDT, CDR2 YNNKEL (reference sequence). CDR3 residues: CASSQDVVGADYNEQFF. The DNA of the CDR3 is TGTGCCAGCAGCCAAGATGTCGTGGGAGCGGACTACAATGAGCAGTTCTTC.

The rearrangement links TRBV7-2 to TRBJ2-7, with D perhaps TRBD1 (7 bases). The CDR3 totals 14 residues. V was cut by 0 bases and J by 5 bases, with 11 bases left in between. CDR1 and CDR2 from the germline V gene are SGHTA and FQGNSA. In nucleotides, the CDR3 is TGTGCCAGCAGCTTAGCGCGGGACAGCCACGAGCAGTACTTC. This translates into CASSLARDSHEQYF.

The V call is TRBV10-1, the J call TRBJ1-1; TRBD1 aligns across 8 bases. CDR1 WNHNN and CDR2 SYGVQD come from the germline V gene (reference sequence). This CDR3 is built from 14 residues. Trimming removed 2 bases from V and 6 bases from J; junction bases left unmatched: 5. The CDR3 spells CASSETGGSSEAFF. The CDR3 bases are TGCGCCAGCAGTGAGACAGGGGGAAGCTCTGAAGCTTTCTTT.

The chain is built from TRBV28 and TRBJ2-1, with TRBD2 matching 8 bases. The CDR3 spans 15 residues. The V segment lost 8 bases and the J segment 6 bases; nucleotides outside the gene matches: 12. The germline V gene has CDR1 MDHEN and CDR2 SYDVKM. The CDR3: CASLTLGLGGNEQFF. CDR3 DNA sequence: TGTGCCAGCCTCACGCTGGGACTAGGGGGCAATGAGCAGTTCTTC. The entire variable domain, with the rest obtained from reference TRBV28 and TRBJ2-1, is as follows: DVKVTQSSRYLVKRTGEKVFLECVQDMDHENMFWYRQDPGLGLRLIYFSYDVKMKEKGDIPEGYSVSREKKERFSLILESASTNQTSMYLCASLTLGLGGNEQFFGPGTRLTVL.

The chain employs TRBV11-1 and TRBJ2-2; 10 nucleotides agree with TRBD2. V lost 5 bases and J lost 6; bases outside the gene matches: 12. In germline, CDR1 is SGHAT, CDR2 FQDESV (reference sequence). The length of the CDR3 is 17 residues. The CDR3 DNA is TGTGCCAGCAGCCGTACTAGCGGGGAGGCCAAGTCCGGGGAGCTGTTTTTT. Its translation: CASSRTSGEAKSGELFF.

The chain joins TRBV5-1 to TRBJ1-5; 7 bases are shared with TRBD1. CDR1 SGHRS and CDR2 YFSETQ come from the germline V gene. The CDR3 loop spans 15 amino acids. Trimming removed 4 bases from V and 5 bases from J; junction bases left unmatched: 9. CDR3 bases: TGCGCCAGCAGCGCGGGGACAGCAGATGATCAGCCCCAGCATTTT. Amino acid sequence: CASSAGTADDQPQHF.